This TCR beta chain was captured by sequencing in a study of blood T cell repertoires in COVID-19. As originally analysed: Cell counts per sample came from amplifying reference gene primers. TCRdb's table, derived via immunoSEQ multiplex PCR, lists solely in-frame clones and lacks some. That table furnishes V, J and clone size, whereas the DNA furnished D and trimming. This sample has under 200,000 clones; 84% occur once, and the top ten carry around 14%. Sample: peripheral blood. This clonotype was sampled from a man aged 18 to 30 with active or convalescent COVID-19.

CDR3 bases: TGTGCCAGCAGCCGTCAGGTATACCTTACCCAAGAGACCCAGTACTTC. Translation: CASSRQVYLTQETQYF. V and J are TRBV7-2 and TRBJ2-5; D ambiguous. Trimming removed 5 bases at V and 1 base at J, with 17 bases between. The CDR3 sequence is 16 residues long. From germline, CDR1 is SGHTA and CDR2 FQGNSA.